This entry lists 28 T cell receptor beta chains sequenced from one sample in a study of T cell repertoires in aging, cancer and after chemotherapy (dated by TCRdb to between 2018 and 2020). The sequencing machine was an Illumina MiSeq. Using a mixed TRB-A/B primer pool, multiplex touch-down PCR amplified rearranged TRB sequences covering the V, D and J segments. TCRdb reprocessing: public reads trimmed at Q25 with fastp, clones called with MiXCR, in-frame beta chains kept. Duplicate CDR3 protein sequences are folded into a single record with the most common DNA and genes. Present in this sample are about 12,000 distinct CDR3 sequences, 30% to 35% of which were seen just once. Jointly, the top ten make up over 9.5% of the sample. TCR beta rearrangements were amplified from genomic DNA isolated from peripheral blood, not from sorted cells or RNA. Material: blood. These receptor sequences come from a human donor in good health. The donor label of this sample is uncertain.

This clonotype is deemed medium-sized (0.01 to 0.1%). J is TRBJ2-1 and V is TRBV29-1; TRBD1 is a possible D gene (6 bases). CDR3 length: 12 amino acids. CDR1 is SQVTM and CDR2 is ANQGSEA in the germline V gene. V was clipped by 7 bases and J by 6 bases, with 13 bases between them. The CDR3 loop is CSGQQGFNEQFF. CDR3 sequence (DNA): TGCAGCGGCCAACAGGGATTCAATGAGCAGTTCTTC.

This clonotype was found a few times. This chain links TRBV20-1 with TRBJ2-2; D may correspond to TRBD1 or TRBD2 (6 bases each). Germline V gene sequence: CDR1 DFQATT, CDR2 SNEGSKA (reference sequence). This CDR3 region has 14 residues. V gave up 0 bases and J gave up 6 bases, with 11 bases separating them. The DNA for the CDR3 is TGCAGTGCTAGAGATAGGGGGGCGGCCGGGGAGCTGTTTTTT. Protein sequence: CSARDRGAAGELFF.

The J gene is TRBJ2-2, the V gene TRBV25-1, with 8 bases identical to TRBD1. Trimming at V came to 6 bases and at J to 0 bases, leaving 0 bases not matched to a gene. The CDR3 is made up of 14 amino acids. CDR1 and CDR2 from the germline V gene are MGHDK and SYGVNS. Here the CDR3 reads CASRGQANTGELFF. The CDR3 nucleotides are TGTGCCAGCAGGGGACAGGCGAACACCGGGGAGCTGTTTTTT.

The genes are TRBV27 and TRBJ1-5; possible D gene TRBD1, 5 bases. V was shortened by 5 bases and J by 2 bases, with 22 bases between the two germline ends. The CDR3 sequence is 18 residues long. Germline V CDR1 and CDR2: MNHEY, SMNVEV (reference sequence). The chain's CDR3 is CASSPLGRGTEGNQPQHF. CDR3 DNA: TGTGCCAGCAGTCCCCTCGGACGGGGGACCGAAGGCAATCAGCCCCAGCATTTT.

This clonotype is categorized as medium-sized. This chain joins TRBV6-6 and TRBJ2-3, with D perhaps given as TRBD1 or TRBD2 (5 bases each). The ends were cut back, 6 bases at V and 2 bases at J, with 12 bases in the middle. The CDR3 is made up of 14 amino acids. Germline CDR1 reads MNHNY; CDR2 reads SVGAGI (reference sequence). Here the CDR3 reads CASSPGRDTDTQYF. CDR3 coding DNA: TGTGCCAGCAGCCCGGGACGGGACACAGATACGCAGTATTTT.

V gene TRBV6-6 combines with J gene TRBJ1-2, with D tentatively TRBD1 (6 bases). From germline, CDR1 is MNHNY and CDR2 SVGAGI (reference sequence). V lost 3 bases and J 0 bases, leaving 11 bases between the germline ends. The CDR3 length is 15 residues. The CDR3 bases are TGTGCCAGCAGTTATTCCGACAGGTCTAACTATGGCTACACCTTC. Amino acid sequence: CASSYSDRSNYGYTF.

The rearrangement uses TRBV18 and TRBJ1-1; D not resolved. V lost 6 bases and J lost 0, with 8 bases in between. Germline V gene data show CDR1 as KGHSH and CDR2 as LQKENI. This CDR3 has 13 amino acids. This CDR3 reads CASSPEMNTEAFF. The DNA of the CDR3 is TGTGCCAGCTCCCCGGAGATGAACACTGAAGCTTTCTTT.

With regard to this clonotype: At one of its ends the junction is not consistent with the germline gene, which may arise from a read error. The chain is built from TRBV6-5 and TRBJ1-4; D possibly corresponds to TRBD1 (6 bases). CDR1 is MNHEY, CDR2 SVGAGI, per germline. The CDR3 contains 15 residues. The CDR3 loop reads CASSYGAGAAEKPFF. For the CDR3, the DNA is TGTGCCAGCAGTTATGGTGCGGGGGCGGCTGAAAAACCGTTTTTT.

The chain combines TRBV12-3 or TRBV12-4 with TRBJ2-2; 7 bases align to TRBD2. This CDR3 comprises 15 residues. V was pared by 2 bases and J by 6 bases, with 6 bases of the junction left unmatched. DNA of the CDR3: TGTGCCAGCAGTTTACAGGGAGGGTTCGCCGGGGAGCTGTTTTTT. Protein: CASSLQGGFAGELFF.

The chain combines TRBV6-5 with TRBJ1-2; no clear D gene. This CDR3 has 18 amino acids. Germline CDR1 and CDR2: MNHEY and SVGAGI. V was clipped by 5 bases and J by 4 bases, with 26 bases between them. As DNA, the CDR3 is TGTGCCAGCAGTGCCCTTAGGACCCGTCTCATGGGTGGCTATGGCTACACCTTC. Amino acids: CASSALRTRLMGGYGYTF.

To note about this clonotype: This may be a read error: a much more frequent sequence differs by one nucleotide. The chain links TRBV29-1 to TRBJ2-4; the match to TRBD2 covers 7 bases. The V gene's germline CDR1 is SQVTM and CDR2 ANQGSEA. The CDR3 is 13 residues long. V gave up 6 bases and J gave up 8 bases; unmatched junction bases: 10. CDR3 nucleotide sequence: TGCAGCGTCGCGGGACGGGGGGAGGACATTCAGTACTTC. Translating it yields CSVAGRGEDIQYF.

In its sample, this clonotype ranks as medium-sized. The chain is built from TRBV29-1 and TRBJ2-5; 11 bases map to TRBD2. This CDR3 contains 14 residues. In germline, CDR1 is SQVTM, CDR2 ANQGSEA. V was clipped by 3 bases and J by 4 bases; unmatched bases: 4. The CDR3 sequence is CSVDLAGGGETQYF. The CDR3 DNA reads TGCAGCGTTGATCTAGCGGGGGGCGGAGAGACCCAGTACTTC.

The genes are TRBV5-6 and TRBJ1-2, with D unresolved. Per germline, CDR1 SGHDT and CDR2 YYEEEE. With 4 bases removed from V and 6 bases from J, the gap between germline ends came to 13 bases. The CDR3 is 13 amino acids. The chain's CDR3 is CASSLVSVDGYTF. The CDR3 bases are TGTGCCAGCAGCCTGGTTTCTGTAGATGGCTACACCTTC.

The chain carries TRBV5-1 and TRBJ2-7; D is perhaps TRBD1 or TRBD2 (5 bases each). The CDR3 totals 15 residues. V dropped 0 bases and J dropped 4 bases, with 14 bases sitting between them. Germline assignment: CDR1 SGHRS and CDR2 YFSETQ. CDR3 region: CASSLGDGAPYEQYF. CDR3 DNA: TGCGCCAGCAGCTTGGGGGACGGGGCGCCGTACGAGCAGTACTTC.

CDR3 loop: CASSRGLDTEAFF. The CDR3 DNA reads TGTGCCAGTAGTAGGGGTTTGGACACTGAAGCTTTCTTT. The genes are TRBV19 and TRBJ1-1, with D unresolved. Germline-derived CDR1 and CDR2 are LNHDA and SQIVND (reference sequence). The CDR3 is 13 residues long. The V end lost 4 bases, the J end lost 3 bases, and 9 bases lay between the germline ends.

This clonotype was found a few times. The genes are TRBV19 and TRBJ2-2, with D maybe TRBD1 (6 bases). CDR1 and CDR2 (germline): LNHDA, SQIVND (reference sequence). This CDR3 is 18 amino acids long. Trimming cost V 0 bases and J 5 bases, with 19 bases left between them. The CDR3 here is CASSIDRGRIWRTGELFF. The CDR3 nucleotides read TGTGCCAGTAGTATAGACAGGGGTCGGATTTGGAGGACCGGGGAGCTGTTTTTT.

This chain links TRBV6-5 with TRBJ1-1; TRBD1 agrees at 9 bases. This CDR3 spans 16 amino acids. The germline V gene has CDR1 MNHEY and CDR2 SVGAGI. The ends lost 4 bases at V and 2 bases at J; junction bases unmatched: 8. CDR3 sequence: CASSWTGTGINTEAFF. The CDR3 coding sequence is TGTGCCAGCAGTTGGACCGGGACAGGGATCAACACTGAAGCTTTCTTT.

This clonotype was observed a few times. The rearrangement joins TRBV19 to TRBJ2-4; TRBD2 might be the D (7 bases). CDR1 is LNHDA, CDR2 SQIVND, per germline (reference sequence). The CDR3 totals 16 residues. Trimming removed 6 bases from V and 6 bases from J, with 21 bases in between. Here the CDR3 reads CASSRGAGAGLNIQYF. In DNA, the CDR3 is TGTGCCAGTAGCCGTGGCGCGGGGGCCGGCTTAAACATTCAGTACTTC.

Details on this clonotype: An end of the junction does not agree with germline; a read error may underlie this. This chain links TRBV20-1 with TRBJ2-1; the D gene is possibly TRBD1 (6 bases). Per the germline V gene, CDR1 is DFQATT and CDR2 is SNEGSKA (reference sequence). The CDR3 is made up of 11 amino acids. The CDR3 DNA is TGCAGTGCTTACAGGGACAATAAGCAGTTCTTC. This gives the protein CSAYRDNKQFF.

The rearrangement uses TRBV20-1 and TRBJ2-3; 9 nucleotides line up with TRBD2. The V gene's germline CDR1 is DFQATT and CDR2 SNEGSKA (reference sequence). The CDR3 length is 14 residues. V dropped 6 bases and J dropped 4; count of bases not matched to a gene: 8. This chain's CDR3 is CSAHVAGGADTQYF. In DNA form, the CDR3 reads TGCAGTGCCCATGTTGCGGGGGGGGCAGATACGCAGTATTTT.

This sequence joins TRBV6-1 and TRBJ2-7; 7 nucleotides match TRBD1. Germline CDR1 and CDR2: MNHNS and SASEGT. V was pared by 2 bases and J by 6 bases, with 4 bases of the junction left unmatched. This CDR3 comprises 13 residues. CDR3 in DNA: TGTGCCAGCAGTGAACGGGACAGCTCCGAGCAGTACTTC. Its protein is CASSERDSSEQYF.

This clonotype was detected a few times. The CDR3 region has the DNA TGCAGTGCTAGAGGCAGCAATCAGCCCCAGCATTTT. Its translation: CSARGSNQPQHF. The chain links TRBV20-1 to TRBJ1-5; no firm D call. The V end lost 1 base, the J end lost 1 base, and 2 bases lay between the germline ends. This CDR3 has 12 residues. In germline, CDR1 is DFQATT, CDR2 SNEGSKA (reference sequence).

The chain combines TRBV19 with TRBJ1-3; D is uncertain. The CDR3 contains 12 residues. Germline CDR1 and CDR2: LNHDA and SQIVND (reference sequence). Trimming removed 7 bases from V and 2 bases from J, with 6 bases in between. The CDR3 DNA follows: TGTGCCAGTACTAGTGCTGGAAACACCATATATTTT. Encoded protein: CASTSAGNTIYF.

V is TRBV12-3 or TRBV12-4 and J is TRBJ2-3; D is possibly TRBD1 or TRBD2 (6 bases each). The V and J ends lost 7 bases and 2 bases respectively, with 13 bases between them. The CDR3 extends over 14 amino acids. The CDR3 is CASTAGTITDTQYF. The CDR3 DNA is TGTGCCAGCACCGCGGGGACAATCACAGATACGCAGTATTTT.

This chain links TRBV7-6 with TRBJ2-7, with 7 bases identical to TRBD2. CDR1 and CDR2 (germline): SGHVS, FNYEAQ. The CDR3 has 12 amino acids. V was pared by 1 base and J by 6 bases, with 0 bases of the junction left unmatched. The CDR3 loop reads CASSLGGGEQYF. CDR3 coding DNA: TGTGCCAGCAGCTTAGGGGGGGGCGAGCAGTACTTC.

This clonotype is classed as medium-sized. This chain links TRBV29-1 with TRBJ1-2; a weak D match, TRBD1 (6 bases). The CDR3 consists of 13 residues. The ends were cut back, 3 bases at V and 6 bases at J, with 14 bases in the middle. The germline gives CDR1 SQVTM, CDR2 ANQGSEA. This CDR3 is CSVEGAGRDGYTF. As DNA, the CDR3 is TGCAGCGTTGAGGGGGCAGGGCGGGATGGCTACACCTTC.

The chain joins TRBV27 to TRBJ2-1; 14 bases line up with TRBD2. Trimming took 6 bases from V and 7 from J; bases not matched to a gene: 5. CDR1 is MNHEY, CDR2 SMNVEV, per germline (reference sequence). The CDR3 length is 15 residues. CDR3 residues: CASRRTSGGLNEQFF. The CDR3, as DNA: TGTGCCAGCAGACGGACTAGCGGGGGGTTAAATGAGCAGTTCTTC.

The chain links TRBV6-2 or TRBV6-3 to TRBJ1-4; D is undetermined. Deletions cut 2 bases from V and 8 bases from J, with 9 bases between. CDR3 size: 13 residues. Germline V gene sequence: CDR1 MNHEY, CDR2 SVGEGT. CDR3 DNA: TGTGCCAGCAGTTACCGCCGAACCGAAAAACTGTTTTTT. As protein: CASSYRRTEKLFF.